One and the same sample provided the 24 T cell receptor beta chains below, sequenced in a study of a mutant IDH1 vaccine in newly diagnosed glioma. Time point described: week 5, during vaccination. Topical imiquimod was applied with each vaccine dose, which held 300 ug of mutant IDH1 20-mer peptide. The antigens of these receptors remain unknown. Profiling relied on immunoSEQ multiplex PCR, and the TCRdb table lists in-frame clones only, not all of them. The profile shows around 42,000 clones, 70% to 90% of them singletons. Material: PBMCs, obtained from a glioma patient whose treatment included an IDH1 peptide vaccine. All receptors come from a man between 35 and 55 years old with glioma.

This chain links TRBV5-1 with TRBJ2-3, with 9 nucleotides matching TRBD1. The CDR3 loop spans 14 amino acids. Germline CDR1 reads SGHRS; CDR2 reads YFSETQ. V lost 2 bases and J lost 5; bases outside the gene matches: 3. CDR3 DNA: TGCGCCAGCAGCTTAGGGACAGGGATAGATACGCAGTATTTT. This encodes CASSLGTGIDTQYF.

The chain carries TRBV27 and TRBJ1-3; 7 positions agree with TRBD1. V lost 6 bases and J lost 1; bases outside the gene matches: 3. The CDR3 loop spans 14 amino acids. CDR1 is MNHEY, CDR2 SMNVEV, per germline (reference sequence). In DNA form, the CDR3 reads TGTGCCAGCAGCCAACAGGGGTCTGGAAACACCATATATTTT. Translating it yields CASSQQGSGNTIYF.

This clone has a single count. This chain joins TRBV9 and TRBJ2-3, with 14 nucleotides matching TRBD2. The CDR3 has 17 residues. From germline, CDR1 is SGDLS and CDR2 YYNGEE. Trimming cost V 4 bases and J 1 base; bases outside gene matches: 5. The CDR3 coding sequence is TGTGCCAGCAGCCCCGGACTAGCGGGAGGACGCACAGATACGCAGTATTTT. It is translated as CASSPGLAGGRTDTQYF. Combining the CDR3 with reference TRBV9 and TRBJ2-3 gives the whole variable domain DSGVTQTPKHLITATGQRVTLRCSPRSGDLSVYWYQQSLDQGLQFLIQYYNGEERAKGNILERFSAQQFPDLHSELNLSSLELGDSALYFCASSPGLAGGRTDTQYFGPGTRLTVL.

This chain connects TRBV21-1 to TRBJ2-7; the tabulated D call, TRBD2, remains unverified against the DNA. TRBV21-1 is recorded as a pseudogene. This CDR3 spans 16 amino acids. The CDR3 DNA is TGTGCCAGCAGCCCCCGGACAGCGGGAGCAACGGGCGAGCAGTACTTC. Its protein is CASSPRTAGATGEQYF.

The chain recombines TRBV2 with TRBJ2-7, with 12 bases that match TRBD2. CDR1 is SNHLY, CDR2 FYNNEI, per germline. CDR3 length equals 18 residues. The V segment lost 2 bases and the J segment 7 bases; nucleotides outside the gene matches: 15. CDR3 residues: CASSEWELPTSGRGEQYF. In DNA form, the CDR3 reads TGTGCCAGCAGTGAATGGGAACTACCGACTAGCGGGAGAGGTGAGCAGTACTTC.

The CDR3 DNA reads as TGTGCCAGCAGCACTCTATACCGGAGGGCACCAGATACGCAGTATTTT. Its protein product is CASSTLYRRAPDTQYF. This chain uses TRBV5-6 with TRBJ2-3; D is possibly TRBD2 (6 bases). The V end lost 4 bases, the J end lost 4 bases, and 19 bases lay between the germline ends. The CDR3 sequence is 16 residues long. CDR1 is SGHDT, CDR2 YYEEEE, per germline.

This chain uses TRBV5-4 with TRBJ2-5, with D possibly matching TRBD2 (5 bases). CDR1 SGHNT and CDR2 YYREEE come from the germline V gene (reference sequence). Trimming cost V 0 bases and J 1 base, with 7 bases left between them. The CDR3 contains 14 residues. CDR3 loop: CASSLGGVQETQYF. The CDR3 bases are TGTGCCAGCAGCTTGGGGGGAGTCCAAGAGACCCAGTACTTC.

The sample holds a few counts of this clone. The chain carries TRBV10-3 and TRBJ1-1; tentative D call: TRBD1 (5 bases). The CDR3 runs 14 residues. Germline-derived CDR1 and CDR2 are ENHRY and SYGVKD. The germline V and J ends were trimmed by 3 bases and 1 base, with 9 bases remaining between them. The CDR3 region has the DNA TGTGCCATCAGTGATGGCAGGGCGAACACTGAAGCTTTCTTT. Encoded protein: CAISDGRANTEAFF.

In this sample, this clone turned up a few times. The chain carries TRBV11-3 and TRBJ2-4; D is undetermined. Germline CDR1 reads SGHNT; CDR2 reads YENEEA. This CDR3 is 14 amino acids long. V shed 4 bases and J shed 2 bases, with 9 bases lying between them. CDR3 region: CASSWMSPKNIQYF. In nucleotides, the CDR3 is TGTGCCAGCAGCTGGATGAGTCCCAAAAACATTCAGTACTTC.

The chain uses TRBV2 and TRBJ2-2; no firm D call. This CDR3 spans 14 amino acids. Germline V gene sequence: CDR1 SNHLY, CDR2 FYNNEI. Trimming removed 7 bases at V and 4 bases at J, with 13 bases between. CDR3 loop: CASTRQLGTGELFF. In DNA, the CDR3 is TGTGCCAGCACTCGCCAGTTGGGCACCGGGGAGCTGTTTTTT.

V usage is TRBV5-4 and J usage is TRBJ2-2; TRBD1 agrees at 7 bases. The J segment lost 2 bases and the V segment lost 7 bases, leaving 8 bases of the junction unmatched. Germline CDR1 reads SGHNT; CDR2 reads YYREEE (reference sequence). This CDR3 spans 15 amino acids. As DNA, the CDR3 is TGTGCCAGCTCCCGGTGGACAGGAAACACCGGGGAGCTGTTTTTT. It is translated as CASSRWTGNTGELFF.

As concerns this clone: The junction and the germline gene differ at one end; a read error may be behind it. This chain uses TRBV11-3 with TRBJ2-7; D is unclear. CDR3 size: 13 residues. The germline V gene has CDR1 SGHNT and CDR2 YENEEA. The CDR3, as DNA: TGTGCCAGCAGCATAGACTGGAACTACGAGCAGTACTTC. This sequence encodes CASSIDWNYEQYF.

In its sample, this clone was seen once. The chain employs TRBV6-6 and TRBJ2-7; D remains ambiguous. The germline V gene has CDR1 MNHNY and CDR2 SVGAGI (reference sequence). The CDR3 is 16 amino acids. With 0 bases removed from V and 2 bases from J, the gap between germline ends came to 14 bases. This chain's CDR3 is CASSYSNTPPTYEQYF. CDR3 nucleotide sequence: TGTGCCAGCAGTTACTCGAACACTCCACCGACCTACGAGCAGTACTTC.

DNA of the CDR3: TGTGCCAGTAGCCCCTTCGCGGGGATCGCCAAAAACATTCAGTACTTC. It specifies CASSPFAGIAKNIQYF. This chain joins TRBV19 and TRBJ2-4; weak D call: TRBD2 (6 bases). Looked up from germline, CDR1 is LNHDA and CDR2 is SQIVND (reference sequence). The CDR3 is made up of 16 amino acids. V dropped 6 bases and J dropped 1 base, with 16 bases sitting between them.

This clone was recorded a few times. The gene calls are TRBV19 and TRBJ1-5, with D hard to call. Trimming pared 6 bases from V and 3 bases from J, leaving 12 bases between. This CDR3 spans 14 amino acids. The germline CDR1 and CDR2 sequences are LNHDA and SQIVND (reference sequence). CDR3 sequence (DNA): TGTGCCAGTAGGCTCAGGTACGACAATCAGCCCCAGCATTTT. This gives the protein CASRLRYDNQPQHF.

This chain links TRBV9 with TRBJ2-5; TRBD2 aligns across 7 bases. This CDR3 has 14 amino acids. Germline loops: CDR1 SGDLS, CDR2 YYNGEE. The V and J ends lost 1 base and 1 base, in that order; junction bases with no gene match: 1. This CDR3 is CASSVSGGQETQYF. The DNA of the CDR3 is TGTGCCAGCAGCGTATCGGGGGGCCAAGAGACCCAGTACTTC.

This sequence joins TRBV2 and TRBJ2-3; no firm D call. Germline values: CDR1 SNHLY, CDR2 FYNNEI. The CDR3 runs to 13 residues. Trimming took off 8 bases at V and 1 base at J, with 10 bases between the two ends. This CDR3 is CASRISRTDTQYF. DNA of the CDR3: TGTGCCAGCCGGATCAGTCGCACAGATACGCAGTATTTT.

J is TRBJ1-1 and V is TRBV6-1; no definite D call. Trimming pared 2 bases from V and 0 bases from J, leaving 7 bases between. CDR3 length: 14 amino acids. Germline CDR1 reads MNHNS; CDR2 reads SASEGT. This chain's CDR3 is CASSENGVNTEAFF. DNA of the CDR3: TGTGCCAGCAGTGAAAACGGGGTGAACACTGAAGCTTTCTTT.

The V and J genes are TRBV5-8 and TRBJ2-7; maybe TRBD2 (6 bases). Trimming shortened V by 4 bases and J by 6 bases, and 14 bases separated the two germline ends. Germline V gives CDR1 SGHTS, CDR2 YDEGEE. CDR3 length: 13 residues. This CDR3 reads CASSDGSFSEQYF. Here the CDR3 DNA reads TGTGCCAGCAGCGACGGGAGTTTCTCCGAGCAGTACTTC. The variable domain in full, completed from reference TRBV5-8 and TRBJ2-7, reads EAGVTQSPTHLIKTRGQQATLRCSPISGHTSVYWYQQALGLGLQFLLWYDEGEERNRGNFPPRFSGRQFPNYSSELNVNALELEDSALYLCASSDGSFSEQYFGPGTRLTVT.

The chain is built from TRBV6-1 and TRBJ2-1; the D is unclear. CDR1 is MNHNS and CDR2 is SASEGT in the germline V gene. The CDR3 consists of 13 residues. Deletions cut 7 bases from V and 3 bases from J, with 10 bases between. The CDR3 nucleotides are TGTGCCAGCACTCTTCAATTCTACAATGAGCAGTTCTTC. Protein sequence: CASTLQFYNEQFF.

V gene TRBV7-2 combines with J gene TRBJ2-3; 7 nucleotides align to TRBD2. The length of the CDR3 is 15 residues. The trim removed 1 base at V and 8 bases at J, leaving 9 bases unmatched. In germline, CDR1 is SGHTA, CDR2 FQGNSA. CDR3 sequence: CASSLVLAADVTQYF. The CDR3 region has the DNA TGTGCCAGCAGCTTAGTTCTAGCGGCCGACGTTACGCAGTATTTT.

The genes are TRBV15 and TRBJ2-1; D unclear. There are 14 residues in the CDR3. V lost 4 bases, J lost 6 bases, and 13 bases lay in between. CDR1 and CDR2 from the germline V gene are LNHNV and YYDKDF (reference sequence). The CDR3 is CATSTGRLINEQFF. Here the CDR3 DNA reads TGTGCCACCAGCACCGGCAGATTAATCAATGAGCAGTTCTTC.

The rearrangement links TRBV15 to TRBJ2-7, with a weak D call TRBD1 (5 bases). Germline V CDR1 and CDR2: LNHNV, YYDKDF (reference sequence). This CDR3 spans 15 amino acids. The germline V and J ends were trimmed by 0 bases and 2 bases, with 11 bases remaining between them. The CDR3 DNA is TGTGCCACCAGCAGAGATCAAGGGGTGCCCTACGAGCAGTACTTC. Residues: CATSRDQGVPYEQYF.

The CDR3 coding sequence is TGTGCCAGCAGTTCACTAGCGGGAGTAGGCGAGCAGTACTTC. Amino acid sequence: CASSSLAGVGEQYF. The chain links TRBV27 to TRBJ2-7; 11 bases fit TRBD2. Trimming took 4 bases from V and 6 from J; bases not matched to a gene: 5. Germline V gene lookup returns CDR1 MNHEY and CDR2 SMNVEV (reference sequence). This CDR3 spans 14 amino acids.